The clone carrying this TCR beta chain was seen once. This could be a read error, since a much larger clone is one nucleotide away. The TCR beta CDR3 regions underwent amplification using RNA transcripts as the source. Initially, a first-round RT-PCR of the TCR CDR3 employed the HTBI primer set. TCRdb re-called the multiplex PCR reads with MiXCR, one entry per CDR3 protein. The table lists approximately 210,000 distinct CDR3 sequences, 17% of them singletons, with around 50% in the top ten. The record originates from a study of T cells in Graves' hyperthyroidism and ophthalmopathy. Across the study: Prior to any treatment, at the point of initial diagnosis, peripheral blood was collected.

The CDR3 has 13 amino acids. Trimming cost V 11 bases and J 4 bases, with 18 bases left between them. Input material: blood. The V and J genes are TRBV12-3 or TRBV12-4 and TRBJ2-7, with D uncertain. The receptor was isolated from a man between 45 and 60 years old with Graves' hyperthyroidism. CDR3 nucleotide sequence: TGTGCCTCCCGGGCCCCCAGGCGGTACGAGCAGTACTTC. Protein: CASRAPRRYEQYF.